These 14 T cell receptor beta chains share one sample of origin, sequenced in a study of regulatory T cells in long-lasting Graves disease listed by TCRdb under 2021. Receptor amplification or capture employed multiplex PCR. TCRdb records Illumina HiSeq 4000 as the sequencer. iRepertoire HTBI primers and Arm-PCR amplification of CDR3 regions were used to construct TCR beta libraries. TCRdb reprocessed the public reads (quality trimming at Q25 with fastp, clone calling with MiXCR) and kept in-frame beta chains. Each entry is one CDR3 protein sequence, shown with its most common DNA and genes. The sample table lists about 470,000 distinct CDR3 sequences, under 20% of them with a count of one. The top ten clones comprise 12% of the sample. Reading the label with the study, this specimen's time point is: newly diagnosed GD, antithyroid drugs for less than 3 months. For both TCR sequencing and RNA sequencing, RNA was extracted from PBMCs in TRIzol.

The same data also went into a second study, on T cells in Graves' hyperthyroidism and ophthalmopathy.

This sample comprised peripheral blood mononuclear cells (PBMCs), obtained at new diagnosis, from a patient treated with antithyroid drugs. These receptors were taken from a man aged 35-49 years with Graves disease. Donor details come from another sample of the same person, matched by shared clones.

Many counts were recorded for this clonotype. The chain carries TRBV12-3 or TRBV12-4 and TRBJ1-5; no definite D call. V was cut by 3 bases and J by 2 bases, with 11 bases left in between. The CDR3 has 15 amino acids. CDR3 in amino acids: CASSLSPGGNQPQHF. The DNA of the CDR3 is TGTGCCAGCAGTTTGAGCCCTGGTGGCAATCAGCCCCAGCATTTT.

This clonotype appeared many times. V is TRBV12-3 or TRBV12-4 and J is TRBJ2-3; D is ambiguous. The ends were cut back, 6 bases at V and 1 base at J, with 11 bases in the middle. CDR3 length: 14 residues. CDR3 sequence reads: CASSLLMGTDTQYF. Here the CDR3 DNA reads TGTGCCAGCAGCCTCCTTATGGGCACAGATACGCAGTATTTT.

The rearrangement joins TRBV19 to TRBJ2-7, with a possible D match to TRBD2 (6 bases). The V end was cut by 4 bases, the J end by 2 bases, with 18 bases between. The CDR3 has 16 amino acids. Germline V lookup: CDR1 LNHDA, CDR2 SQIVND (reference sequence). In DNA, the CDR3 is TGTGCCAGTAGTAAGGCGGGAACCCGACCCGCCTACGAGCAGTACTTC. Translating it yields CASSKAGTRPAYEQYF.

This chain's CDR3 is CASVWETGRQPQHF. In DNA form, the CDR3 reads TGTGCCAGCGTGTGGGAGACGGGGCGGCAGCCCCAGCATTTT. V usage is TRBV2 and J usage is TRBJ1-5, with D maybe TRBD1 (5 bases). The ends were cut back, 8 bases at V and 7 bases at J, with 18 bases in the middle. The length of the CDR3 is 14 residues. Germline V gene sequence: CDR1 SNHLY, CDR2 FYNNEI.

This clonotype was seen ten or more times. V gene TRBV28 combines with J gene TRBJ2-3, with D perhaps matching TRBD2 (5 bases). Looked up from germline, CDR1 is MDHEN and CDR2 is SYDVKM. The ends were cut back, 7 bases at V and 2 bases at J, with 10 bases in the middle. This CDR3 region has 13 residues. CDR3 sequence: CASKEENTDTQYF. In DNA form, the CDR3 reads TGTGCCAGCAAGGAGGAGAACACAGATACGCAGTATTTT.

The J gene is TRBJ2-7, the V gene TRBV6-1; 16 bases align to TRBD2. CDR1 MNHNS and CDR2 SASEGT come from the germline V gene. The CDR3 covers 15 residues. J lost 6 bases, V lost 7 bases, and 6 bases had no gene match. The CDR3 bases are TGTGCCAGCACTCCAGGGACTAGCGGGAGGGCCGAGCAGTACTTC. Its translation: CASTPGTSGRAEQYF.

This clonotype was seen many times. The gene calls are TRBV7-6 and TRBJ2-1; 9 nucleotides line up with TRBD2. The V segment lost 5 bases and the J segment 10 bases; nucleotides outside the gene matches: 12. CDR3 length equals 15 residues. Germline V gene sequence: CDR1 SGHVS, CDR2 FNYEAQ. The CDR3 here is CASSAAGTSLLEQFF. In nucleotides, the CDR3 is TGTGCCAGCAGCGCGGCCGGGACTAGCTTGTTGGAGCAGTTCTTC.

This clonotype was detected many times. This chain uses TRBV5-1 with TRBJ2-7; 7 bases agree with TRBD2. CDR1 is SGHRS, CDR2 YFSETQ, per germline. V lost 4 bases to trimming and J lost 3 bases; unmatched junction nucleotides: 10. CDR3 length: 15 amino acids. Written as DNA, the CDR3 is TGCGCCAGCAGCGGGGGACTATACGGAAACTACGAGCAGTACTTC. Translated, it gives CASSGGLYGNYEQYF.

The sample holds many counts of this clonotype. V is TRBV11-2 and J is TRBJ2-7, with D hard to call. This CDR3 has 11 amino acids. Looked up from germline, CDR1 is SGHAT and CDR2 is FQNNGV. V shed 5 bases and J shed 5 bases, with 7 bases lying between them. CDR3 loop: CASSQRDEQYF. CDR3 bases: TGTGCCAGCAGCCAAAGGGACGAGCAGTACTTC.

The chain combines TRBV12-3 or TRBV12-4 with TRBJ1-3, with D unclear. This CDR3 comprises 13 residues. Trimming took off 4 bases at V and 8 bases at J, with 12 bases between the two ends. For the CDR3, the DNA is TGTGCCAGCAGTTCGGAGGTGGGAGACACCATATATTTT. This gives the protein CASSSEVGDTIYF.

This clonotype showed up just a few times. This could be a read error, since a much larger clone is one nucleotide away. This CDR3 is missing its conserved last phenylalanine or tryptophan, likely due to a read error. The chain is built from TRBV2 and TRBJ2-7; possibly TRBD1 or TRBD2 for D (5 bases each). The V end was cut by 6 bases, the J end by 0 bases, with 15 bases between. The V gene's germline CDR1 is SNHLY and CDR2 FYNNEI. The CDR3 has 15 amino acids. The CDR3 loop reads CASRTIRGFSYEQYL. CDR3 in DNA: TGTGCCAGCAGAACCATCCGGGGCTTCTCCTACGAGCAGTACCTC.

This clonotype was counted only a few times. The chain is built from TRBV12-5 and TRBJ2-1; TRBD2 aligns across 8 bases. The germline V gene encodes CDR1 LGHNT and CDR2 FRNRAP. This CDR3 has 20 amino acids. After removal of 2 bases from V and 4 bases from J, the junction contained 19 bases not matched to a gene. The CDR3 spells CASGLLRSGLPAGVYNEQFF. As DNA, the CDR3 is TGTGCTAGTGGTTTGCTAAGGTCGGGCCTTCCAGCGGGAGTGTACAATGAGCAGTTCTTC.

This clonotype came up a few times. The chain combines TRBV29-1 with TRBJ2-3; 8 bases are shared with TRBD2. This CDR3 contains 15 residues. Germline CDR1 SQVTM, CDR2 ANQGSEA. V dropped 4 bases and J dropped 3; count of bases not matched to a gene: 9. CDR3 amino acids: CSVVGAGALTDTQYF. DNA of the CDR3: TGCAGCGTTGTTGGAGCGGGGGCTTTGACAGATACGCAGTATTTT.

This chain links TRBV28 with TRBJ2-1; 7 bases agree with TRBD1. The assigned J gene may be wrong: the sequence end matches TRBJ2-5 better. Germline CDR1 MDHEN, CDR2 SYDVKM. The CDR3 contains 16 residues. CDR3 coding DNA: TGTGCCAGCAGTTTATCCGCGACAGGGAACCAAGAGACCCAGTACTTC. Translation gives CASSLSATGNQETQYF.